Sequencing of this T cell receptor beta chain was carried out in a study of low-dose radiotherapy and immunotherapy resistance in tumors. Study background: On cycle 1 day 1, patients started four cycles of oral aspirin 300 mg daily.

This clonotype was seen repeatedly, ten times or more. As for time point: after trial treatment. Treatment here: LDRT plus nivolumab, ipilimumab, low-dose cyclophosphamide and aspirin (RACIN trial). The treatment that donors received included nivolumab, ipilimumab, aspirin, low-dose cyclophosphamide and low-dose radiotherapy. Eligible patients bore advanced solid tumors devoid of tumor-infiltrating lymphocytes. cDNA synthesis used a TRAV/TRBV-specific primer set for both chains. An approximately 19-cycle PCR with a constant-region primer and V-primer adapter amplified TCRs. TCRdb independently ran MiXCR on the reads; one entry per CDR3 protein. The sample gives 95,000 to 100,000 distinct CDR3 sequences, around 21% of which show up once; 4.1% is in the top ten. V lost 4 bases and J lost 8, with 25 bases in between. CDR1 and CDR2 (germline): SGHRS, YFSETQ. This CDR3 contains 17 residues.

The chain is built from TRBV5-1 and TRBJ2-1, with D unresolved. The source of this sequence is a male donor with prostate cancer. This sample comprised PBMCs, obtained after low-dose radiotherapy plus immunotherapy. The CDR3 DNA follows: TGCGCCAGCAGCCCATCCAGCTGGGCAGGCCAAGTGGATGAGCAGTTCTTC. Its translation: CASSPSSWAGQVDEQFF.